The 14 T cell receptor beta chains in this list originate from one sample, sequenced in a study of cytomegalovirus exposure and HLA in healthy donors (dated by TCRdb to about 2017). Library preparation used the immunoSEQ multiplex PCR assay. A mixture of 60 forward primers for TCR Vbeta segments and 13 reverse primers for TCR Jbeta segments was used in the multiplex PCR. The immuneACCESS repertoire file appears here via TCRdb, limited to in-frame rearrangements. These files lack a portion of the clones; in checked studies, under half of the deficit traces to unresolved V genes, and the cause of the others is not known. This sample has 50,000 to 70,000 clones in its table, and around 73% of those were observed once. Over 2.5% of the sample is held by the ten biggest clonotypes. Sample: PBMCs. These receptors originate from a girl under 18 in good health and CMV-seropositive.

In DNA form, the CDR3 reads TGTGCCAGCAGCTATCGACAGGACAGGTCTAACTATGGCTACACCTTC. Translation: CASSYRQDRSNYGYTF. The rearrangement joins TRBV5-6 to TRBJ1-2; 7 positions match TRBD1. The V segment lost 3 bases and the J segment 0 bases; nucleotides outside the gene matches: 8. The germline V gene has CDR1 SGHDT and CDR2 YYEEEE. The CDR3 has 16 amino acids.

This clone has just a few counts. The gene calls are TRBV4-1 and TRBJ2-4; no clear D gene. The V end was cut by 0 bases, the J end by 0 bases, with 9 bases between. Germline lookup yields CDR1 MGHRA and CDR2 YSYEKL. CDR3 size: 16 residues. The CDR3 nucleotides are TGCGCCAGCAGCCAAGATCCCACTCTAGCCAAAAACATTCAGTACTTC. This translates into CASSQDPTLAKNIQYF.

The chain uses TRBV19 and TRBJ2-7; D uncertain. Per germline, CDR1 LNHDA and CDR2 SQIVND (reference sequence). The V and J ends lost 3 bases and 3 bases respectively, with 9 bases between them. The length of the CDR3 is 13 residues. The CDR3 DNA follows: TGTGCCAGTAGTATGTCCAGGAACTACGAGCAGTACTTC. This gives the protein CASSMSRNYEQYF.

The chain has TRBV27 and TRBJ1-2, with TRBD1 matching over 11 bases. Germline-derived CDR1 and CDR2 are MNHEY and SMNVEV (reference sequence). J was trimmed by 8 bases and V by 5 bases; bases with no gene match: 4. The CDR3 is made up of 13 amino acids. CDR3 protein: CASSTGQGGGYTF. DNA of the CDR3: TGTGCCAGCAGTACGGGACAGGGGGGGGGCTACACCTTC.

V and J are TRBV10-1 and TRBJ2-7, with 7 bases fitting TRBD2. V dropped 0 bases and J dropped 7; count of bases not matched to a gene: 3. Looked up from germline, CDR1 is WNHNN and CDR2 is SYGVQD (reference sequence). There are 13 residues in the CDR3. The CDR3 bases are TGCGCCAGCAGTGAGTCGGGGAGGGTTGAGCAGTACTTC. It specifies CASSESGRVEQYF.

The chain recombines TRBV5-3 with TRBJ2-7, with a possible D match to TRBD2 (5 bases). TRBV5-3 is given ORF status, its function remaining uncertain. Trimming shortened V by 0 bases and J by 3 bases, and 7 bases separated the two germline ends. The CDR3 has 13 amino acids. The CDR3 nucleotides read TGTGCCAGAAGCTTGGTTGGGAGCTACGAGCAGTACTTC. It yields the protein CARSLVGSYEQYF.

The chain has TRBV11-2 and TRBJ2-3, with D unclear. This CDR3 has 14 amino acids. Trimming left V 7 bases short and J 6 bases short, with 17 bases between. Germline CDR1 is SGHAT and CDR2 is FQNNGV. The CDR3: CASTPARVEDTQYF. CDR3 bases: TGTGCCAGCACCCCTGCTAGAGTTGAGGATACGCAGTATTTT.

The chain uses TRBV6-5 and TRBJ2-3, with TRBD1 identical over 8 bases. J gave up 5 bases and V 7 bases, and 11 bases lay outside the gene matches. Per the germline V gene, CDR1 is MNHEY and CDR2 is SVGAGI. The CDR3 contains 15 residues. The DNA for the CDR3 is TGTGCCAGCATCCCTCCGGGACAGGCAAAAGATACGCAGTATTTT. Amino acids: CASIPPGQAKDTQYF.

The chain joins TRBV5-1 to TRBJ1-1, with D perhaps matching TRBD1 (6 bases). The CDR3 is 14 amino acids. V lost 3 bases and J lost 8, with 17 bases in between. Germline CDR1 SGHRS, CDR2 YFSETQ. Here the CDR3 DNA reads TGCGCCAGCAGCTATGGGATTCAGGGGCTCGAAGCTTTCTTT. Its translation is CASSYGIQGLEAFF.

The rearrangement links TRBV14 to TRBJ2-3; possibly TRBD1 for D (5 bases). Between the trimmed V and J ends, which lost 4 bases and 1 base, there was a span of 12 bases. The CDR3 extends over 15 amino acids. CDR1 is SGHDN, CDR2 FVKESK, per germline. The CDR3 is CASSLSTGGTDTQYF. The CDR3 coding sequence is TGTGCCAGCAGCCTGAGTACAGGCGGCACAGATACGCAGTATTTT.

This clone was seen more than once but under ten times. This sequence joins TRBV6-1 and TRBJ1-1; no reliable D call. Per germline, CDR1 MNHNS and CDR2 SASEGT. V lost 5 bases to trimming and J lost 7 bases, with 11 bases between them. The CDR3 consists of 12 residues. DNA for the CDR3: TGTGCCAGCAGTCCCCTCGGTGGTGAAGCTTTCTTT. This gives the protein CASSPLGGEAFF.

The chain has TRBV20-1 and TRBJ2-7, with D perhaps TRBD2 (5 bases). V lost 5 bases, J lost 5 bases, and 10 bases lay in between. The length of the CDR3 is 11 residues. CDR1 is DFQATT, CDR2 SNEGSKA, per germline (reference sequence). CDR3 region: CSAPTRNEQYF. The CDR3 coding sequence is TGCAGTGCTCCCACTAGAAACGAGCAGTACTTC.

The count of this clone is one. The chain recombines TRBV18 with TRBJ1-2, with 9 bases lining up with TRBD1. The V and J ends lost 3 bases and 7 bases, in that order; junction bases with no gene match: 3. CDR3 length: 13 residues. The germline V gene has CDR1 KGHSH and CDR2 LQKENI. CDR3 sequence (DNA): TGTGCCAGCTCACCCGGGACAGGGAGTGGCTACACCTTC. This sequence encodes CASSPGTGSGYTF.

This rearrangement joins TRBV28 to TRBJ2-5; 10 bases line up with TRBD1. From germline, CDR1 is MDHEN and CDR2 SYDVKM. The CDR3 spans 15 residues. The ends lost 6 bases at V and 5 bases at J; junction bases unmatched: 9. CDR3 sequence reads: CASSERQGAGETQYF. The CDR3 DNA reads TGTGCCAGCAGCGAGAGACAGGGGGCTGGGGAGACCCAGTACTTC.